The 21 T cell receptor beta chains given below trace back to one sample, sequenced in a study of blood T cell repertoires in COVID-19. Profiled with immunoSEQ multiplex PCR; TCRdb holds only in-frame clones, not every one. The sample carries about 92,000 clones, about three quarters recorded once. Sequenced material: peripheral blood. These receptors originate from a man over 45 who had recovered from COVID-19.

The CDR3 spells CASSHQGYTGELFF. CDR3 DNA sequence: TGTGCCAGCAGCCACCAGGGGTACACCGGGGAGCTGTTTTTT. V and J are TRBV3-1 (or the pseudogene TRBV3-2) and TRBJ2-2; a weak D match, TRBD1 (6 bases). Per germline, CDR1 LGHDT and CDR2 YNNKEL (reference sequence). The CDR3 extends over 14 amino acids. Trimming stripped 3 bases from V and 3 bases from J, with 8 bases between.

This sequence joins TRBV19 and TRBJ2-3; tentative D call: TRBD2 (5 bases). CDR1 LNHDA and CDR2 SQIVND come from the germline V gene (reference sequence). The CDR3 runs 13 residues. The ends were cut back, 6 bases at V and 1 base at J, with 8 bases in the middle. As DNA, the CDR3 is TGTGCCAGTAGCCCACTAGGCACAGATACGCAGTATTTT. Protein sequence: CASSPLGTDTQYF.

This clone was found once. The chain couples TRBV5-1 to TRBJ2-4; D is perhaps TRBD2 (6 bases). Germline lookup yields CDR1 SGHRS and CDR2 YFSETQ. CDR3 length: 15 residues. Trimming removed 4 bases at V and 1 base at J, with 12 bases between. The CDR3 protein is CASSPGLLAKNIQYF. CDR3 sequence (DNA): TGCGCCAGCAGCCCGGGACTTCTCGCCAAAAACATTCAGTACTTC.

The chain recombines TRBV28 with TRBJ2-7, with D possibly matching TRBD2 (6 bases). Trimming stripped 5 bases from V and 3 bases from J, with 8 bases between. Germline V gene data show CDR1 as MDHEN and CDR2 as SYDVKM. The CDR3 extends over 12 amino acids. CDR3 sequence: CASSRGNYEQYF. CDR3 nucleotides: TGTGCCAGCAGTCGCGGGAACTACGAGCAGTACTTC.

CDR3: CASSLGVAESDTQYF. CDR3 nucleotides: TGTGCCAGCAGCTTAGGGGTAGCGGAGTCAGATACGCAGTATTTT. This sequence joins TRBV7-2 and TRBJ2-3, with D tentatively TRBD2 (6 bases). The germline gives CDR1 SGHTA, CDR2 FQGNSA. Trimming left V 1 base short and J 4 bases short, with 12 bases between. The length of the CDR3 is 15 residues.

This clone was counted between two and nine times. The chain uses TRBV5-6 and TRBJ2-6, with D maybe TRBD1 (5 bases). Germline V gene data show CDR1 as SGHDT and CDR2 as YYEEEE. V was clipped by 4 bases and J by 0 bases, with 8 bases between them. The CDR3 contains 15 residues. The CDR3 DNA is TGTGCCAGCAGCCCGCAGGGCTCTGGGGCCAACGTCCTGACTTTC. Encoded protein: CASSPQGSGANVLTF.

The gene calls are TRBV11-2 and TRBJ1-5; D is unresolved. Germline V gives CDR1 SGHAT, CDR2 FQNNGV. The CDR3 sequence is 13 residues long. Trimming stripped 6 bases from V and 7 bases from J, with 13 bases between. The CDR3 nucleotides read TGTGCCAGCAGTCCAGGCCCAGCCCAGCCCCAGCATTTT. It codes for CASSPGPAQPQHF.

This chain uses TRBV2 with TRBJ2-1; 13 bases fit TRBD2. The CDR3 has 19 amino acids. V shed 4 bases and J 8 bases; nucleotides not matched to a gene: 17. Germline V CDR1 and CDR2: SNHLY, FYNNEI. CDR3 bases: TGTGCCAGCAGTGGATTAGGACTAGCGGGAGTAAGATCGGTAGATGAGCAGTTCTTC. Amino acids: CASSGLGLAGVRSVDEQFF.

The V gene is TRBV5-1, the J gene TRBJ1-2; a possible D gene is TRBD1 (5 bases). Trimming left V 4 bases short and J 4 bases short, with 11 bases between. The CDR3 runs 13 residues. Germline V gene lookup returns CDR1 SGHRS and CDR2 YFSETQ. The CDR3 loop is CASSSDSLYGYTF. For the CDR3, the DNA is TGCGCCAGCAGCAGCGACAGCCTCTATGGCTACACCTTC.

The J gene is TRBJ1-1, the V gene TRBV28, with 7 positions matching TRBD1. The trim removed 6 bases at V and 9 bases at J, leaving 10 bases unmatched. This CDR3 is built from 13 residues. Germline V gene lookup returns CDR1 MDHEN and CDR2 SYDVKM. In DNA form, the CDR3 reads TGTGCCAGCAGCCTAGACAGGGATGGACAAGCTTTCTTT. It translates to CASSLDRDGQAFF.

This chain links TRBV6-5 with TRBJ1-2, with a weak D call TRBD1 (5 bases). The CDR3 consists of 13 residues. Germline assignment: CDR1 MNHEY and CDR2 SVGAGI. Trimming removed 7 bases at V and 5 bases at J, with 14 bases between. DNA of the CDR3: TGTGCCAGCACCTCATGGGGGGTTTATGGCTACACCTTC. Amino acid sequence: CASTSWGVYGYTF.

J is TRBJ1-1 and V is TRBV29-1; D unclear. The germline V and J ends were trimmed by 5 bases and 4 bases, with 8 bases remaining between them. This CDR3 comprises 11 residues. Germline CDR1 SQVTM, CDR2 ANQGSEA. CDR3 sequence (DNA): TGCAGCGTTTCGTTTATCACTGAAGCTTTCTTT. It is translated as CSVSFITEAFF. Full variable domain (outside the CDR3, taken from reference TRBV29-1 and TRBJ1-1): SAVISQKPSRDICQRGTSLTIQCQVDSQVTMMFWYRQQPGQSLTLIATANQGSEATYESGFVIDKFPISRPNLTFSTLTVSNMSPEDSSIYLCSVSFITEAFFGQGTRLTVV.

The rearrangement uses TRBV9 and TRBJ2-5, with a possible D match to TRBD2 (6 bases). Germline-derived CDR1 and CDR2 are SGDLS and YYNGEE. The CDR3 extends over 15 amino acids. Trimming stripped 0 bases from V and 1 base from J, with 10 bases between. The CDR3 coding sequence is TGTGCCAGCAGCGTAGTCGGGACTTCCCAAGAGACCCAGTACTTC. This codes for CASSVVGTSQETQYF.

The chain is built from TRBV6-5 and TRBJ2-5; D gene uncertain. Deletions cut 6 bases from V and 3 bases from J, with 8 bases between. CDR3 length equals 12 residues. From germline, CDR1 is MNHEY and CDR2 SVGAGI. This CDR3 is CASSRLKETQYF. CDR3 DNA sequence: TGTGCCAGCAGCAGGCTTAAAGAGACCCAGTACTTC.

Remarks on this clone: One end of the junction varies from germline; a read error may be responsible. The chain combines TRBV3-1 (or the pseudogene TRBV3-2) with TRBJ2-3, with 9 bases fitting TRBD2. Germline values: CDR1 LGHDT, CDR2 YNNKEL (reference sequence). CDR3 size: 14 residues. The CDR3 region has the DNA TGTGCCAGCAGCCAAGGAGCTGGCGGGGGGGTTTTGAATTTT. The encoded protein is CASSQGAGGGVLNF.

The CDR3: CASSFGGNTGELFF. The CDR3 coding sequence is TGTGCCAGCAGTTTCGGCGGGAACACCGGGGAGCTGTTTTTT. This chain uses TRBV3-1 (or the pseudogene TRBV3-2) with TRBJ2-2; no clear D. V was cut by 6 bases and J by 1 base, with 9 bases left in between. This CDR3 contains 14 residues. The germline V gene encodes CDR1 LGHDT and CDR2 YNNKEL (reference sequence).

The V and J genes are TRBV5-1 and TRBJ2-7, with TRBD2 matching over 10 bases. Trimming at V came to 3 bases and at J to 2 bases, leaving 2 bases not matched to a gene. Germline CDR1 is SGHRS and CDR2 is YFSETQ. The CDR3 is 14 amino acids. The CDR3 nucleotides are TGCGCCAGCAGCTCTGGGACTAGCGCCTACGAGCAGTACTTC. Translation gives CASSSGTSAYEQYF.

This clone was recorded once. CDR3 protein: CASSQIRGVYNEQFF. The CDR3 DNA follows: TGTGCCAGCAGCCAAATACGGGGGGTCTACAATGAGCAGTTCTTC. The rearrangement joins TRBV9 to TRBJ2-1; 7 nucleotides line up with TRBD2. The CDR3 is made up of 15 amino acids. The junction had 7 bases not matched to a gene; V was cut back by 4 bases and J by 3 bases. Germline CDR1 reads SGDLS; CDR2 reads YYNGEE.

The rearrangement links TRBV6-5 to TRBJ1-2; D unresolved. Per germline, CDR1 MNHEY and CDR2 SVGAGI. This CDR3 is 15 amino acids long. Trimming took off 5 bases at V and 2 bases at J, with 15 bases between the two ends. CDR3: CASSPPNHQNYGYTF. In DNA form, the CDR3 reads TGTGCCAGCAGTCCGCCTAACCACCAAAACTATGGCTACACCTTC.

This CDR3 is CASSIGDTQYF. CDR3 nucleotide sequence: TGTGCCAGCAGCATCGGGGATACGCAGTATTTT. This rearrangement joins TRBV7-3 to TRBJ2-3; D is undetermined. In germline, CDR1 is SGHTA, CDR2 FQGTGA. V was trimmed by 5 bases and J by 6 bases, leaving 6 bases between them. The CDR3 is made up of 11 amino acids.

The chain joins TRBV9 to TRBJ2-3; perhaps TRBD2 as D (6 bases). V was cut by 0 bases and J by 4 bases, with 12 bases left in between. The CDR3 has 15 residues. Germline V CDR1 and CDR2: SGDLS, YYNGEE. Here the CDR3 DNA reads TGTGCCAGCAGCGTAGGGGTGGGAGGACCAGATACGCAGTATTTT. Its translation is CASSVGVGGPDTQYF.